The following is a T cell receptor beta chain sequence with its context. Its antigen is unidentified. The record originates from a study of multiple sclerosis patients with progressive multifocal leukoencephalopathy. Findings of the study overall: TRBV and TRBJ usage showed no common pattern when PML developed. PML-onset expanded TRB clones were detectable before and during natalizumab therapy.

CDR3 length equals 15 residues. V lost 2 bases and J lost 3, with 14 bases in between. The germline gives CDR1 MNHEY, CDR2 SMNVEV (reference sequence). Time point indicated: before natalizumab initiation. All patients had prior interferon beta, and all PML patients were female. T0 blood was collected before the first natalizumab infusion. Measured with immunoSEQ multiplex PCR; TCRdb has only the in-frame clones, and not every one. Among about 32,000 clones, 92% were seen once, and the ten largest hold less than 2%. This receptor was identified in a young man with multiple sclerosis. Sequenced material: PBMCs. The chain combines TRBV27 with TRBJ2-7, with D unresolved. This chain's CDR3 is CASSLVYRPNYEQYF. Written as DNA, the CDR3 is TGTGCCAGCAGTTTAGTGTACAGACCTAACTACGAGCAGTACTTC.